Following are 8 T cell receptor beta chains from one sample sequenced in a study of blood T cell repertoires in COVID-19. Clones were read by immunoSEQ multiplex PCR, and TCRdb kept only the in-frame ones, dropping some. Among a few hundred thousand clones listed, roughly 86% were seen once. Sample: peripheral blood. These receptors all stem from a man aged 18 to 29 with active or convalescent COVID-19.

This clone came up once. V is TRBV7-2 and J is TRBJ1-2, with unresolved D. The CDR3 is 18 residues long. Trimming removed 7 bases at V and 2 bases at J, with 26 bases between. CDR1 is SGHTA, CDR2 FQGNSA, per germline. Here the CDR3 DNA reads TGTGCCAGCACCCTAAAACCACGTCGGGAACGGACCAACTATGGCTACACCTTC. It codes for CASTLKPRRERTNYGYTF.

The chain links TRBV19 to TRBJ1-2; 7 bases are a match to TRBD1. V lost 11 bases, J lost 2 bases, and 2 bases stayed unmatched. Germline CDR1 and CDR2: LNHDA and SQIVND (reference sequence). This CDR3 has 11 residues. The CDR3 DNA follows: TGTGCCGGCAGGGGGAACTATGGCTACACCTTC. This encodes CAGRGNYGYTF.

This rearrangement joins TRBV5-4 to TRBJ1-1; weak D call: TRBD1 (6 bases). The V end was cut by 4 bases, the J end by 5 bases, with 15 bases between. Germline V gene sequence: CDR1 SGHNT, CDR2 YYREEE (reference sequence). CDR3 length: 14 residues. For the CDR3, the DNA is TGTGCCAGCAGCCGGGGGGGCAGGGATACTGAAGCTTTCTTT. Its protein is CASSRGGRDTEAFF.

Written as DNA, the CDR3 is TGTGCCAGCAGCCCCCCCGCCAGGCACTTCACCGGGGAGCTGTTTTTT. Encoded protein: CASSPPARHFTGELFF. This rearrangement joins TRBV3-1 (or the pseudogene TRBV3-2) to TRBJ2-2; D is uncertain. Germline assignment: CDR1 LGHDT and CDR2 YNNKEL (reference sequence). V lost 4 bases and J 4 bases, leaving 16 bases between the germline ends. CDR3 length: 16 residues.

V usage is TRBV9 and J usage is TRBJ1-3; 10 bases match TRBD1. The CDR3 has 16 residues. Germline CDR1 reads SGDLS; CDR2 reads YYNGEE. The junction had 8 bases not matched to a gene; V was cut back by 3 bases and J by 5 bases. The CDR3 reads CASSEAPDRGRNTIYF. CDR3 DNA: TGTGCCAGCAGCGAGGCCCCGGACAGGGGGAGAAACACCATATATTTT.

CDR3 sequence: CASSLGGTAYEQYF. DNA of the CDR3: TGTGCCAGCAGCTTAGGGGGGACAGCCTACGAGCAGTACTTC. This chain connects TRBV7-2 to TRBJ2-7, with 7 positions matching TRBD1. CDR1 is SGHTA and CDR2 is FQGNSA in the germline V gene. V lost 1 base to trimming and J lost 2 bases; unmatched junction nucleotides: 2. There are 14 residues in the CDR3.

This clone showed up just once. The V call is TRBV7-6, the J call TRBJ2-5; no clear D gene. V shed 4 bases and J shed 4 bases, with 10 bases lying between them. The CDR3 contains 13 residues. CDR1 and CDR2 (germline): SGHVS, FNYEAQ. In DNA form, the CDR3 reads TGTGCCAGCAGCTCCGCGGCCGGAGAGACCCAGTACTTC. Amino acid sequence: CASSSAAGETQYF. Filled out from reference TRBV7-6 and TRBJ2-5, the complete variable domain reads GAGVSQSPRYKVTKRGQDVALRCDPISGHVSLYWYRQALGQGPEFLTYFNYEAQQDKSGLPNDRFSAERPEGSISTLTIQRTEQRDSAMYRCASSSAAGETQYFGPGTRLLVL.

J is TRBJ1-1 and V is TRBV7-9; a weak D match, TRBD1 (5 bases). Trimming removed 5 bases from V and 11 bases from J, with 18 bases in between. This CDR3 comprises 13 residues. Germline-derived CDR1 and CDR2 are SEHNR and FQNEAQ (reference sequence). This CDR3 reads CASSRQEGPGAFF. The CDR3 coding sequence is TGTGCCAGCAGCCGTCAGGAGGGACCGGGGGCTTTCTTT.